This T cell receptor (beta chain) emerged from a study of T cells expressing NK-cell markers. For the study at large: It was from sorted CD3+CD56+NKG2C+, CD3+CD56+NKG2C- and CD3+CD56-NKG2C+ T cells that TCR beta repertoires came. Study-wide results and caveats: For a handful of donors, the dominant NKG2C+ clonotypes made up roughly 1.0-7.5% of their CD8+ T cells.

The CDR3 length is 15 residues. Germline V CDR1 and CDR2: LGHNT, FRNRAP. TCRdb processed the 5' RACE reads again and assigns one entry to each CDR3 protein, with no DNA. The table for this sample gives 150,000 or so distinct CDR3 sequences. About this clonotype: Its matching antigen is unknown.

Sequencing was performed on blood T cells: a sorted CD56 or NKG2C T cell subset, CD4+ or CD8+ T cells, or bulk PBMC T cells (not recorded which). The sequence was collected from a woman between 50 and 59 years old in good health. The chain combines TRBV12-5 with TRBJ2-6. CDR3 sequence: CASGGFSSGANVLTF.